These 28 T cell receptor beta chains were sequenced from one sample in a study of T cells in Graves' hyperthyroidism and ophthalmopathy. Researchers took RNA transcripts and amplified the TCR beta CDR3 regions from them. When the TCR CDR3 underwent first-round RT-PCR, the HTBI primer set was used. From the multiplex PCR reads, TCRdb called clonotypes with MiXCR, one entry per CDR3 protein. The sample records fewer than 200,000 distinct CDR3 sequences, over 15% being singletons. The sample taken for sequencing was blood. These receptors were taken from a woman in her forties or fifties with Graves' hyperthyroidism.

In its sample, this clonotype was seen many times. The genes are TRBV19 and TRBJ1-5; 11 positions match TRBD1. The CDR3 is 16 residues long. V shed 4 bases and J 1 base; nucleotides not matched to a gene: 3. Germline V CDR1 and CDR2: LNHDA, SQIVND (reference sequence). The CDR3 DNA reads as TGTGCCAGTAGTAGGGGACAGGGGGAAAGCAATCAGCCCCAGCATTTT. Translation gives CASSRGQGESNQPQHF.

This clonotype was picked up many times. V gene TRBV24-1 combines with J gene TRBJ2-6; perhaps TRBD1 as D (5 bases). The CDR3 runs to 13 residues. The V gene's germline CDR1 is KGHDR and CDR2 SFDVKD. The V and J ends lost 9 bases and 0 bases respectively, with 5 bases between them. The CDR3 reads CATQGSGANVLTF. CDR3 DNA: TGTGCCACCCAGGGCTCTGGGGCCAACGTCCTGACTTTC.

At least ten counts were recorded for this clonotype. V gene TRBV28 combines with J gene TRBJ2-1; tentative D call: TRBD2 (6 bases). V was trimmed by 7 bases and J by 7 bases, leaving 20 bases between them. CDR3 length: 15 residues. From germline, CDR1 is MDHEN and CDR2 SYDVKM. DNA of the CDR3: TGTGCCAGCACTCTGACGATGGAGGGGACTAATGAGCAGTTCTTC. It specifies CASTLTMEGTNEQFF. Together with reference TRBV28 and TRBJ2-1, the CDR3 gives the full variable domain: DVKVTQSSRYLVKRTGEKVFLECVQDMDHENMFWYRQDPGLGLRLIYFSYDVKMKEKGDIPEGYSVSREKKERFSLILESASTNQTSMYLCASTLTMEGTNEQFFGPGTRLTVL.

In this sample, this clonotype turned up many times. The chain carries TRBV20-1 and TRBJ1-2, with 7 bases identical to TRBD1. The length of the CDR3 is 13 residues. With V trimmed by 6 bases and J by 4 bases, 8 bases remained unmatched. CDR1 is DFQATT and CDR2 is SNEGSKA in the germline V gene (reference sequence). The CDR3 nucleotides read TGCAGTGCAAGGCACAGGGGCGGCTATGGCTACACCTTC. Translation gives CSARHRGGYGYTF.

This clonotype showed up many times. J is TRBJ2-7 and V is TRBV6-1, with D perhaps given as TRBD1 or TRBD2 (6 bases each). In germline, CDR1 is MNHNS, CDR2 SASEGT. This CDR3 has 15 residues. Trimming took 5 bases from V and 5 from J, leaving 19 bases between them. The CDR3 is CASSYSRQGRNEQYF. The CDR3 bases are TGTGCCAGCAGTTACTCTCGGCAGGGGAGGAACGAGCAGTACTTC.

This clonotype was counted at least ten times. The gene calls are TRBV13 and TRBJ1-1, with D perhaps TRBD1 (6 bases). The germline V gene encodes CDR1 PRHDT and CDR2 FYEKMQ (reference sequence). The CDR3 contains 14 residues. V dropped 0 bases and J dropped 4 bases, with 9 bases sitting between them. The CDR3 spells CASSLGRDTTEAFF. The CDR3 nucleotides read TGTGCCAGCAGCTTAGGACGGGACACCACTGAAGCTTTCTTT.

This sequence joins TRBV5-1 and TRBJ2-5, with D perhaps TRBD1 or TRBD2 (5 bases each). Germline CDR1 reads SGHRS; CDR2 reads YFSETQ. V lost 0 bases, J lost 2 bases, and 14 bases lay in between. This CDR3 region has 16 residues. The CDR3 sequence is CASSLGGSLGQETQYF. In nucleotides, the CDR3 is TGCGCCAGCAGCTTGGGGGGGAGTCTCGGGCAAGAGACCCAGTACTTC.

This clonotype occurred many times. The chain recombines TRBV5-1 with TRBJ2-7, with TRBD1 matching 8 bases. The CDR3 length is 19 residues. V shed 4 bases, J shed 0 bases, and the junction held 18 bases outside the gene matches. Germline V gives CDR1 SGHRS, CDR2 YFSETQ. Here the CDR3 reads CASSRQVLTGDESSYEQYF. In nucleotides, the CDR3 is TGCGCCAGCAGCCGACAGGTACTGACAGGGGACGAAAGCTCCTACGAGCAGTACTTC.

This clonotype was found many times. This rearrangement joins TRBV7-8 to TRBJ1-5, with 8 positions matching TRBD1. From germline, CDR1 is SGHVS and CDR2 FQNEAQ. Trimming at V came to 0 bases and at J to 9 bases, leaving 10 bases not matched to a gene. This CDR3 has 16 residues. CDR3 sequence (DNA): TGTGCCAGCAGCTTAGCGGACAGGGCCGTGAAGGGGCCCCAGCATTTT. This encodes CASSLADRAVKGPQHF.

This clonotype was counted ten times or more. A read error may account for a junction end that differs from germline. The CDR3 is CASSEEGQGALGTEAFF. CDR3 coding DNA: TGTGCCAGCAGCGAAGAGGGACAGGGGGCGCTTGGAACTGAAGCTTTCTTT. The V gene is TRBV2, the J gene TRBJ1-1; 12 positions match TRBD1. Per the germline V gene, CDR1 is SNHLY and CDR2 is FYNNEI. The CDR3 has 17 residues.

J is TRBJ2-7 and V is TRBV12-3 or TRBV12-4, with TRBD2 identical over 8 bases. The length of the CDR3 is 15 residues. V trimming: 2 bases; J trimming: 7 bases; junction bases outside the gene matches: 10. The CDR3 nucleotides are TGTGCCAGCAGTTTAAGAAGCGGGAGAGCCGGGGAGCAGTACTTC. It specifies CASSLRSGRAGEQYF.

This clonotype was recorded at least ten times. This chain joins TRBV6-4 and TRBJ1-1, with TRBD1 matching over 7 bases. The V segment lost 6 bases and the J segment 8 bases; nucleotides outside the gene matches: 12. Germline V gene lookup returns CDR1 MRHNA and CDR2 SNTAGT. CDR3 length: 14 residues. CDR3 sequence: CASSQGQVPKEAFF. CDR3 bases: TGTGCCAGCAGCCAAGGACAGGTGCCGAAGGAAGCTTTCTTT.

This clonotype was counted between two and nine times. The chain joins TRBV5-4 to TRBJ1-2; weak D call: TRBD1 (5 bases). V was pared by 7 bases and J by 2 bases, with 21 bases between. Germline loops: CDR1 SGHNT, CDR2 YYREEE (reference sequence). CDR3 length: 16 amino acids. The CDR3 here is CASSAGPGPPNYGYTF. DNA for the CDR3: TGTGCCAGCTCAGCCGGGCCGGGACCGCCAAACTATGGCTACACCTTC.

This clonotype showed up many times. This chain joins TRBV20-1 and TRBJ2-7, with D maybe TRBD1 (6 bases). The CDR3 is 15 amino acids. Per the germline V gene, CDR1 is DFQATT and CDR2 is SNEGSKA (reference sequence). The germline V and J ends were trimmed by 3 bases and 0 bases, with 15 bases remaining between them. CDR3 bases: TGCAGTGCTAGGGGTGGGACATTGGGCTCCTACGAGCAGTACTTC. Protein product: CSARGGTLGSYEQYF.

This clonotype was detected many times. The V and J genes are TRBV27 and TRBJ2-1; perhaps D is TRBD1 or TRBD2 (5 bases each). Trimming removed 5 bases from V and 10 bases from J, with 18 bases in between. The length of the CDR3 is 14 residues. Germline CDR1 MNHEY, CDR2 SMNVEV (reference sequence). The chain's CDR3 is CASSLRGRLGEQFF. The CDR3 DNA sequence: TGTGCCAGCAGTCTTCGGGGCCGCCTAGGGGAGCAGTTCTTC.

Many counts were recorded for this clonotype. The chain couples TRBV7-8 to TRBJ2-7; perhaps TRBD1 as D (6 bases). This CDR3 contains 17 residues. Germline CDR1 and CDR2: SGHVS and FQNEAQ. Trimming cost V 0 bases and J 2 bases, with 17 bases left between them. The CDR3 nucleotides are TGTGCCAGCAGCTTAGCGAGGACAGCTTCCCCTACCTACGAGCAGTACTTC. Translation: CASSLARTASPTYEQYF. Based on the CDR3 plus reference TRBV7-8 and TRBJ2-7, the full variable domain is GAGVSQSPRYKVAKRGQDVALRCDPISGHVSLFWYQQALGQGPEFLTYFQNEAQLDKSGLPSDRFFAERPEGSVSTLKIQRTQQEDSAVYLCASSLARTASPTYEQYFGPGTRLTVT.

This chain links TRBV6-5 with TRBJ1-1; D call uncertain. Trimming cost V 3 bases and J 3 bases, with 14 bases left between them. Germline V gives CDR1 MNHEY, CDR2 SVGAGI. CDR3 size: 15 residues. The CDR3 DNA sequence: TGTGCCAGCAGTTATGAGGCAGCCCTCCACACTGAAGCTTTCTTT. Encoded protein: CASSYEAALHTEAFF.

To note about this clonotype: This may be a read error: a much more frequent sequence differs by one nucleotide. The V gene is TRBV12-3 or TRBV12-4, the J gene TRBJ2-3; D is unresolved. The CDR3 contains 15 residues. The CDR3 region has the DNA TGTGCCGGCAGTTTGTCTTCCTGGGGCACAGATACGCAGTATTTT. Translating it yields CAGSLSSWGTDTQYF.

Turning to this clonotype: One base away lies a much larger clone, so this may be a sequencing read error. This chain connects TRBV6-8 to TRBJ1-2, with D uncertain. In germline, CDR1 is MNHGY, CDR2 SAAAGT. The CDR3 consists of 13 residues. V was clipped by 0 bases and J by 1 base, with 3 bases between them. The CDR3 is CASSYSINYGYTF. The CDR3 DNA is TGTGCCAGCAGTTACTCGATTAACTATGGCTACACCTTC.

This clonotype was found many times. V gene TRBV6-1 combines with J gene TRBJ2-1, with TRBD2 matching 11 bases. The CDR3 extends over 16 amino acids. The germline CDR1 and CDR2 sequences are MNHNS and SASEGT. The V gene end was trimmed by 5 bases and the J gene end by 5 bases; junction bases not matched to a gene: 8. CDR3 sequence: CASSPSLAGAHNEQFF. The CDR3 nucleotides read TGTGCCAGCAGTCCGTCACTAGCGGGGGCCCACAATGAGCAGTTCTTC.

In its sample, this clonotype was seen many times. The chain employs TRBV6-2 or TRBV6-3 and TRBJ1-3; 7 bases match TRBD1. The V gene end was trimmed by 7 bases and the J gene end by 0 bases; junction bases not matched to a gene: 6. Germline V gene data show CDR1 as MNHEY and CDR2 as SVGEGT. The CDR3 runs to 15 residues. The DNA of the CDR3 is TGTGCCAGCACCCTGGACAGGAGCTCTGGAAACACCATATATTTT. Translated, it gives CASTLDRSSGNTIYF.

This clonotype has at least ten counts. The chain is built from TRBV3-1 and TRBJ1-2; 7 positions match TRBD1. Trimming cost V 3 bases and J 7 bases; bases outside gene matches: 5. The CDR3 is 13 residues long. Germline V gene sequence: CDR1 LGHDT, CDR2 YNNKEL (reference sequence). The CDR3 is CASSHAPGGGYTF. CDR3 nucleotides: TGTGCCAGCAGCCATGCGCCAGGGGGTGGCTACACCTTC.

This clonotype has a count of ten or more. The V gene is TRBV7-2, the J gene TRBJ2-7, with TRBD1 as a possible D gene (6 bases). Germline CDR1 is SGHTA and CDR2 is FQGNSA. The V end lost 5 bases, the J end lost 4 bases, and 12 bases lay between the germline ends. This CDR3 comprises 13 residues. CDR3 nucleotide sequence: TGTGCCAGCAGCCACTCACAGGGATACGAGCAGTACTTC. Amino acid sequence: CASSHSQGYEQYF.

This clonotype was seen at least ten times. The chain couples TRBV27 to TRBJ2-7; TRBD1 matches at 7 bases. The germline V gene encodes CDR1 MNHEY and CDR2 SMNVEV (reference sequence). V was pared by 3 bases and J by 5 bases, with 4 bases of the junction left unmatched. The CDR3 contains 13 residues. CDR3 region: CASSFNRGHEQYF. The CDR3 DNA reads as TGTGCCAGCAGTTTTAACAGGGGTCACGAGCAGTACTTC.

The J gene is TRBJ1-6, the V gene TRBV5-1; 12 bases are a match to TRBD1. The CDR3 has 19 amino acids. Germline CDR1 is SGHRS and CDR2 is YFSETQ. Trimming at V came to 0 bases and at J to 1 base, leaving 5 bases not matched to a gene. CDR3 sequence: CASSLEGQGALSYNSPLHF. The CDR3 DNA is TGCGCCAGCAGCTTGGAGGGACAGGGGGCACTGTCCTATAATTCACCCCTCCACTTT. Full variable domain (missing parts from reference TRBV5-1 and TRBJ1-6): KAGVTQTPRYLIKTRGQQVTLSCSPISGHRSVSWYQQTPGQGLQFLFEYFSETQRNKGNFPGRFSGRQFSNSRSEMNVSTLELGDSALYLCASSLEGQGALSYNSPLHFGNGTRLTVT.

This clonotype was recorded a few times. The genes are TRBV7-9 and TRBJ1-2; D is uncertain. This CDR3 contains 16 residues. V was trimmed by 5 bases and J by 3 bases, leaving 19 bases between them. Germline V gives CDR1 SEHNR, CDR2 FQNEAQ (reference sequence). The CDR3 DNA reads TGTGCCAGCAGCCTAGGCGGGGAAAAGAGGTACTATGGCTACACCTTC. This encodes CASSLGGEKRYYGYTF.

The rearrangement joins TRBV4-3 to TRBJ1-3, with TRBD1 matching 7 bases. The V and J ends lost 3 bases and 0 bases, in that order; junction bases with no gene match: 8. Germline loops: CDR1 LGHNA, CDR2 YSLEER. The CDR3 contains 17 residues. The CDR3 is CASSQGHGQASGNTIYF. CDR3 DNA sequence: TGCGCCAGCAGCCAGGGGCACGGACAGGCCTCTGGAAACACCATATATTTT.

This rearrangement joins TRBV15 to TRBJ1-4, with D uncertain. The V and J ends lost 8 bases and 5 bases respectively, with 15 bases between them. In germline, CDR1 is LNHNV, CDR2 YYDKDF (reference sequence). The CDR3 sequence is 14 residues long. The CDR3 DNA reads as TGTGCCACCGGAAGGATCGGAAGGAATGAAAAACTGTTTTTT. This codes for CATGRIGRNEKLFF.